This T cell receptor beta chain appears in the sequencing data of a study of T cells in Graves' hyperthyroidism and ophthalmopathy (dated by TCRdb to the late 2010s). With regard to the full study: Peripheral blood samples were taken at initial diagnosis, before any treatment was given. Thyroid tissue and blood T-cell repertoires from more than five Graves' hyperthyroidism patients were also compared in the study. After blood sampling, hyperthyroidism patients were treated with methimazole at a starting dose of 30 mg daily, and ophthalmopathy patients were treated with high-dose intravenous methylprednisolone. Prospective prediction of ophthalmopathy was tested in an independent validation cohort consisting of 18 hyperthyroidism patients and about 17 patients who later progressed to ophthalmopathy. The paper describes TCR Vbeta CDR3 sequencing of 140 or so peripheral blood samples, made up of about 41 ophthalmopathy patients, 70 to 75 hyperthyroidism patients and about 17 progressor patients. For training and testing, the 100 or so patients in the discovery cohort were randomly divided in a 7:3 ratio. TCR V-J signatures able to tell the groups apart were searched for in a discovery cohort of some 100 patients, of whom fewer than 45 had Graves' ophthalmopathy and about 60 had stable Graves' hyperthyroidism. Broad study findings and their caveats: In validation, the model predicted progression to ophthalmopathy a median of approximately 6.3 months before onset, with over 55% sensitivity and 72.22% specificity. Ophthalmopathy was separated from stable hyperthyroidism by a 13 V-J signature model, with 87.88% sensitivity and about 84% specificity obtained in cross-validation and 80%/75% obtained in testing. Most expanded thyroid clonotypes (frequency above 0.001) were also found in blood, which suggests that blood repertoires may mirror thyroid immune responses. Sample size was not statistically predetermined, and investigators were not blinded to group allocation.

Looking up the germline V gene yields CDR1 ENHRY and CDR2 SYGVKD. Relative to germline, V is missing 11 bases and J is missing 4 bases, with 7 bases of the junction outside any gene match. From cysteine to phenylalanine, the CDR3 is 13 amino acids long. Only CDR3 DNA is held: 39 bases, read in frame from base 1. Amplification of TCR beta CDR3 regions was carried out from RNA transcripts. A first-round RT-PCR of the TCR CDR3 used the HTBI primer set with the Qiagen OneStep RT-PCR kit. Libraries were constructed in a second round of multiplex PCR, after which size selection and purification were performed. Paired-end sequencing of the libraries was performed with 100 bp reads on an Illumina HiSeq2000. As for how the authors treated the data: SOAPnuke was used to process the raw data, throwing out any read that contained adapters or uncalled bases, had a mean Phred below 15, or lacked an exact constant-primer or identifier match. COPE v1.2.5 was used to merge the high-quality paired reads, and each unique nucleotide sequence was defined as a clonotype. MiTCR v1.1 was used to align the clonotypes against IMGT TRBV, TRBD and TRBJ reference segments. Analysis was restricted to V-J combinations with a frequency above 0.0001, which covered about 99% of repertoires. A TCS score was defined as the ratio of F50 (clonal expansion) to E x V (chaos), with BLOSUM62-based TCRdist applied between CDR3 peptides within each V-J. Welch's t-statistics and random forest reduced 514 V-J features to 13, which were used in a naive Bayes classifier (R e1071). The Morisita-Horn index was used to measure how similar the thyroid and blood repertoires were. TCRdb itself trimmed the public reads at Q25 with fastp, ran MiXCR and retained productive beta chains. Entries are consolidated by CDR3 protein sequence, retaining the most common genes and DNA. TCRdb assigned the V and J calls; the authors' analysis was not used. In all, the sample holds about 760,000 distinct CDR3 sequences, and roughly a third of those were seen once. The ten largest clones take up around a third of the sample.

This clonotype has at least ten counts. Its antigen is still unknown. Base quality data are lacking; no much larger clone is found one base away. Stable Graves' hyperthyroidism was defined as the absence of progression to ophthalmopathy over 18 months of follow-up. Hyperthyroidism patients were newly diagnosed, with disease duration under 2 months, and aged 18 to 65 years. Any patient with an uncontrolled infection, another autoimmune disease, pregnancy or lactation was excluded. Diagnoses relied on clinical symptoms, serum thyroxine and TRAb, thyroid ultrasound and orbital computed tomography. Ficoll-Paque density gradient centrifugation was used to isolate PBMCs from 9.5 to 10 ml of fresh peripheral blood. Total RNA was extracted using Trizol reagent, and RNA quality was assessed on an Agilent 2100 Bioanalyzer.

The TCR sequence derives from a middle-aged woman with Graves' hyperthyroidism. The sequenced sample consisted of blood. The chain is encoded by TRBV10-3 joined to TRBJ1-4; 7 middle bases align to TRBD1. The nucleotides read TGTGCCGCAAACAGGGGCCTTAATGAAAAACTGTTTTTT. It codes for CAANRGLNEKLFF.